This T cell receptor beta chain derives from a study of early T cells in non-severe SARS-CoV-2 infection. Study at large: Chains were unpaired, as sequencing was done on bulk RNA from unsorted whole blood.

The library protocol tagged individual cDNA molecules with unique molecular identifiers. TCRdb ran MiXCR on the 5' RACE reads and lists one entry per CDR3 protein. Of approximately 70,000 distinct CDR3 sequences detected, roughly an eighth appear once; the ten largest clones hold 5.2%. General study findings and limits: Using VDJdb, the matching emphasized anti-spike CD8 responses while missing private and CD4 specificities.

In its sample, this clonotype was seen a few times. Its antigen is unidentified. The sequencing input was whole blood. The TCR originated in an adult who was a healthcare worker with PCR-confirmed SARS-CoV-2 infection or an uninfected control (not recorded which).

Written as DNA, the CDR3 is TGCGCCAGCAGCTTCGGTCAGGGAGGGTTCTACGAGCAGTACTTC. This sequence encodes CASSFGQGGFYEQYF. The chain has TRBV5-1 and TRBJ2-7, with 7 bases that match TRBD2. The CDR3 totals 15 residues. The ends lost 2 bases at V and 3 bases at J; junction bases unmatched: 8. Per germline, CDR1 SGHRS and CDR2 YFSETQ.